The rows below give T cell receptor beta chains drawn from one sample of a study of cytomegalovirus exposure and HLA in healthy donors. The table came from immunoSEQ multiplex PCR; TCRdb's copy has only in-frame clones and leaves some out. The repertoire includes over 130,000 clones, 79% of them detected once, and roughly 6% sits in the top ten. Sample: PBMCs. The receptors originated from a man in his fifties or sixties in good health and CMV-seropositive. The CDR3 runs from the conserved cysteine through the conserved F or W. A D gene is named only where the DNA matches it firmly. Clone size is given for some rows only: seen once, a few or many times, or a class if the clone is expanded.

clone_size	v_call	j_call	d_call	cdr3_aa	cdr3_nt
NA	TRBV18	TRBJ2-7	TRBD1	CASSPDRGTYEQYF	TGTGCCAGCTCCCCGGACAGGGGGACCTACGAGCAGTACTTC
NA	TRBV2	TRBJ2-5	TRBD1	CASSGGTGQETQYF	TGTGCCAGCAGCGGTGGGACAGGGCAAGAGACCCAGTACTTC
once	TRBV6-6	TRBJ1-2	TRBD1	CASSLDRNYGYTF	TGTGCCAGCAGTCTGGACAGGAACTATGGCTACACCTTC
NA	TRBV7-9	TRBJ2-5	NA	CSSSPFRDYQETQYF	TGTTCCAGCAGCCCATTCCGGGACTACCAAGAGACCCAGTACTTC
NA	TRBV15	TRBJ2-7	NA	CATSRDRDGTGSSYEQYF	TGTGCCACCAGCAGAGATCGAGACGGAACGGGGAGCTCCTACGAGCAGTACTTC
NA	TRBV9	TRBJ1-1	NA	CASSVVGEGTEAFF	TGTGCCAGCAGCGTAGTAGGGGAAGGGACTGAAGCTTTCTTT
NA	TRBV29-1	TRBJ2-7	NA	CSVAISYEQYF	TGCAGCGTTGCAATCTCCTACGAGCAGTACTTC
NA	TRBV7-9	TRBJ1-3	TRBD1	CASSLIGTGDFLGNTIYF	TGTGCCAGCAGCTTAATCGGGACAGGAGATTTCCTTGGAAACACCATATATTTT
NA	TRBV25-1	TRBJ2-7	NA	CASRGGSRDYEQYF	TGTGCCAGCAGGGGAGGATCCAGGGACTACGAGCAGTACTTC
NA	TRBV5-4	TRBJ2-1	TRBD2	CASSRGTSDYNEQFF	TGTGCCAGCAGTCGGGGGACTAGCGACTACAATGAGCAGTTCTTC
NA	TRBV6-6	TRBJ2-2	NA	CASSPVEEGTGELFF	TGTGCCAGCAGCCCAGTTGAGGAGGGCACCGGGGAGCTGTTTTTT
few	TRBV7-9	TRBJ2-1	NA	CASSLVLSEQFF	TGTGCCAGCAGCTTGGTCCTCAGTGAGCAGTTCTTC
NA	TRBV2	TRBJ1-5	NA	CASRRPDQPQHF	TGTGCCAGCCGGCGGCCCGATCAGCCCCAGCATTTT
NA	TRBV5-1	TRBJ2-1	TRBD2	CASSLDLAVNEQFF	TGCGCCAGCAGCTTGGATCTAGCGGTTAATGAGCAGTTCTTC
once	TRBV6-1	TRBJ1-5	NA	CASSEQTGVSNQPQHF	TGTGCCAGCAGTGAACAGACAGGAGTTAGCAATCAGCCCCAGCATTTT
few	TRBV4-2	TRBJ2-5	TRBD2	CASSQVGGSRSGETQYF	TGTGCCAGCAGCCAAGTAGGCGGGAGTAGATCCGGGGAGACCCAGTACTTC
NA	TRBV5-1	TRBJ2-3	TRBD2	CASHQAGDTDTQYF	TGCGCCAGCCACCAAGCGGGAGATACAGATACGCAGTATTTT
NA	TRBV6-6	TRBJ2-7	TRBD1	CASSKQDRVYEQYF	TGTGCCAGCAGCAAACAGGACAGGGTATACGAGCAGTACTTC
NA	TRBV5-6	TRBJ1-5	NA	CASSFRGRNQPQHF	TGTGCCAGCAGCTTCCGGGGTCGAAATCAGCCCCAGCATTTT
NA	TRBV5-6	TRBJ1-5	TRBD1	CASSSPPGQTIKRFVTWNF	TGTGCCAGCAGCTCGCCCCCGGGACAGACAATAAAAAGATTTGTTACGTGGAATTTT
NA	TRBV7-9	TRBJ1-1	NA	CASSRSVNVVNTEAFF	TGTGCCAGCAGTCGAAGTGTGAACGTAGTGAACACTGAAGCTTTCTTT
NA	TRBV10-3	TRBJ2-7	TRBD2	CAISESVGGPHEQYF	TGTGCCATCAGTGAGTCTGTGGGAGGGCCCCACGAGCAGTACTTC
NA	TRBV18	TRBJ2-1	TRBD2	CASSLGTSEYNEQFF	TGTGCCAGCTCACTCGGGACTAGCGAGTACAATGAGCAGTTCTTC
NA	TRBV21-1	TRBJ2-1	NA	CASNPPQGGFF	TGTGCCAGCAACCCCCCGCAGGGTGGGTTCTTC
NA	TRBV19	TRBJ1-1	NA	CASSTSERLTEAFF	TGTGCCAGTAGTACCAGCGAAAGACTGACTGAAGCTTTCTTT
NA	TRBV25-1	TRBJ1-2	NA	CASSAAGTRGYTF	TGTGCCAGCAGTGCCGCCGGGACTCGAGGCTACACCTTC
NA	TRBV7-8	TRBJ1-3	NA	CASSLASGNTIGNTIYF	TGTGCCAGCAGCTTAGCGTCCGGGAACACCATCGGAAACACCATATATTTT
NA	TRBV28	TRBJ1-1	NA	CASSLTRNTEAFF	TGTGCCAGCAGTTTAACCAGGAACACTGAAGCTTTCTTT
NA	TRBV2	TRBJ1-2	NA	CASSVSGGGYGYTF	TGTGCCAGCAGTGTTTCGGGGGGCGGCTATGGCTACACCTTC
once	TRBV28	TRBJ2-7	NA	CASSFIQETYEQYF	TGTGCCAGCAGTTTCATCCAGGAAACGTACGAGCAGTACTTC
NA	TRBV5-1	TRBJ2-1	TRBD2	CASSSGTSGSLYNEQFF	TGCGCCAGCAGCTCCGGGACTAGCGGGAGTCTGTACAATGAGCAGTTCTTC
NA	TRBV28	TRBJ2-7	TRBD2	CASSFSAGAFYEQYF	TGTGCCAGCAGTTTCTCAGCGGGAGCCTTCTACGAGCAGTACTTC
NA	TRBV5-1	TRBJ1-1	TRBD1	CASSKDGTANTEAFF	TGCGCCAGCAGCAAGGACGGGACAGCGAACACTGAAGCTTTCTTT
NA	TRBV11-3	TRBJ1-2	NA	CASSEEQGYGYTF	TGTGCCAGCAGCGAAGAACAGGGTTATGGCTACACCTTC
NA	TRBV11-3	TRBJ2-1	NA	CASSLRESYNEQFF	TGTGCCAGCAGCTTAAGGGAGTCCTACAATGAGCAGTTCTTC
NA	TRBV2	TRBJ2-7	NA	CASSFDRHAGEQYF	TGTGCCAGCAGTTTCGACAGGCACGCAGGCGAGCAGTACTTC
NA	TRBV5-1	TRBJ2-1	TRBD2	CASSLTSGNNEQFF	TGCGCCAGCAGCTTAACTAGCGGGAACAATGAGCAGTTCTTC
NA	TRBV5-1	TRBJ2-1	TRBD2	CASSLRLAGGNEQFF	TGCGCCAGCAGCTTGCGACTAGCGGGAGGAAATGAGCAGTTCTTC
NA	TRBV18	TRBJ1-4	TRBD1	CASSLRTGSNEKLFF	TGTGCCAGCTCACTGAGGACAGGGTCCAATGAAAAACTGTTTTTT
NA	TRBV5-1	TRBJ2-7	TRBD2	CASSLATSGSSYEQYF	TGCGCCAGCAGCTTGGCAACTAGCGGGAGCTCCTACGAGCAGTACTTC
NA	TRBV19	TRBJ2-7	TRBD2	CASSIASGRSYEQYF	TGTGCCAGTAGTATAGCTAGCGGGAGGTCTTACGAGCAGTACTTC
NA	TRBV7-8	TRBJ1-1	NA	CASSPLTSLNTEAFF	TGTGCCAGCAGCCCGTTGACATCCTTGAACACTGAAGCTTTCTTT
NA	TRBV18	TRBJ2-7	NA	CASSPREGELSYEQYF	TGTGCCAGCTCACCACGGGAGGGGGAGCTATCCTACGAGCAGTACTTC
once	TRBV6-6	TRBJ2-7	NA	CASRLNSEQYF	TGTGCCAGCAGGCTCAACTCCGAGCAGTACTTC
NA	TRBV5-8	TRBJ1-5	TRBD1	CADRGSNQPQHF	TGTGCCGACAGGGGTAGCAATCAGCCCCAGCATTTT
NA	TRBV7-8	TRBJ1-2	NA	CASSLEWRGSGYTF	TGTGCCAGCAGCTTAGAGTGGCGGGGATCGGGCTACACCTTC
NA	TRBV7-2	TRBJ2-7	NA	CASSFETRSYEQYF	TGTGCCAGCAGCTTTGAGACTAGGTCCTACGAGCAGTACTTC
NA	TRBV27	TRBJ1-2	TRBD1	CASSRRQGTNYGYTF	TGTGCCAGCAGTCGACGACAGGGTACTAACTATGGCTACACCTTC
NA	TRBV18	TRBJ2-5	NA	CASSRDRQETQYF	TGTGCCAGCTCGCGGGACAGACAAGAGACCCAGTACTTC
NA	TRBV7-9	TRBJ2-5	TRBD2	CASSLGFGGTGETQYF	TGTGCCAGCAGCTTAGGTTTCGGGGGGACTGGTGAGACCCAGTACTTC
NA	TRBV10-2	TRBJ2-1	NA	CASHNRVDEQFF	TGCGCCAGCCATAATCGGGTCGATGAGCAGTTCTTC
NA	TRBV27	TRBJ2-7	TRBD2	CASRYGLAGSGEQYF	TGTGCCAGCAGGTACGGACTAGCGGGGAGTGGCGAGCAGTACTTC
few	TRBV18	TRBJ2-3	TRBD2	CASSPTSTSGITTDTQYF	TGTGCCAGCTCACCCACGTCGACTAGCGGGATTACCACAGATACGCAGTATTTT